This T cell receptor (beta chain) is from a study of blood T cells in healthy people across ages (dated by TCRdb to 2015 to 2017). Regarding the research as a whole: In model experiments, roughly one uniquely barcoded TCR beta cDNA molecule per two T cells was captured by template switching. Donors were grouped into four age groups: young (average 16 years), middle-aged (less than 40), aged (62) and long-lived (approximately 78). To avoid experimental bias, donors of different ages were randomly spread across the sequencing lanes. Using deep sequencing normalized with unique cDNA molecular identifiers, the study measured how TCR beta repertoire diversity changes with age. Using the same blood draw, the study looked at two additional independent replicas of 1 million unique cDNA reads for two donors, one aged 18 to 30 and the other aged 80 or older. General findings and caveats noted by the study authors: Observed TCR beta diversity per million T cells fell roughly linearly with age, and a significant reduction was already apparent by age approximately 41. Total diversity estimates from one million sequenced T cells were considered lower bounds and underestimates. Observed TCR beta diversity correlated strongly with the percentage of naive T cells measured by flow cytometry. Since profiling was done on bulk unsorted PBMCs, naive and antigen-experienced compartments could not be conclusively compared. Compared with the aged group, the long-lived group had more naive CD4+ T cells, fewer expanded clones and increased TCR diversity, a pattern suggesting age selection. Donor CMV infection status was unknown, potentially confounding age-related changes in expanded clonotypes.

V loses 6 bases of germline sequence and J loses 14 bases, and the interval between the two ends is 24 bases. From the cysteine up to the phenylalanine, the CDR3 has a length of 14 residues. CDR3 DNA only is kept here, 42 bases in frame from base 1. The germline V gene encodes CDR1 MNHEY and CDR2 SVGEGT. Donors were approximately 42 systemically healthy Caucasian individuals from Russia aged roughly 6 to 100 years. Each donor gave 8 to 10 milliliters of peripheral blood, drawn into EDTA-treated Vacutainer tubes. Ficoll-Paque density-gradient centrifugation was used to isolate PBMCs, with at least 6 million obtained per sample. Trizol reagent was used to extract total RNA from the PBMCs, yielding at least 5 micrograms per sample. The percentages of naive CD45RAhigh/CD27high T cells were determined by flow cytometry on a PBMC aliquot from every donor. Remarks on this clonotype: Its antigen remains undetermined. Within one base of it there is no much larger clone, and no base qualities were kept.

The library came from 5' RACE. Sequencing relied on an Illumina HiSeq 2500. A second PCR of roughly 7 to 12 cycles was run with a J-beta primer mix and a sample-barcoded 5' primer. Each TCR beta cDNA molecule received a unique molecular identifier from a template-switch 5' adaptor carrying 12 random nucleotides. Each sample yielded at least 3 million CDR3-containing paired-end reads. All of the RNA was converted into first-strand cDNA using the Mint cDNA synthesis kit, with a TRBC-specific oligonucleotide serving as the primer. Following uracil-DNA glycosylase treatment, a first 18-cycle PCR with universal primers M1SS and BC2_uni_R was performed on all cDNA. The study's processing was this. Each sample was normalized by randomly selecting 1 million high-quality reads, each carrying a distinct molecular identifier. Reads sharing molecular identifiers were discarded rather than binned into consensus sequences. MiTCR, set to a Q25 quality threshold and the strictest error-elimination algorithm, was used for CDR3 identification, clonotype clustering and error correction. A nonparametric unseen species model using Euler transformation provided a lower-bound estimate of total TCR beta diversity. TCRdb reprocessing: public reads trimmed at Q25 with fastp, clones called with MiXCR, in-frame beta chains kept. Each record represents a unique CDR3 protein, reported with the most common genes and DNA among its rows. What appears here as the V and J calls and clone size reflects TCRdb's work, not the paper's. The sample records more than 700,000 distinct CDR3 sequences, about 55% of which are singletons. Clones ranked in the top ten supply approximately 40% of the sample.

Sequencing was carried out using blood. The receptor comes from a man aged 80 or over in good health. The chain is encoded by TRBV6-2 or TRBV6-3 joined to TRBJ2-3; the D segment could be TRBD2, given 6 matching bases. Here the CDR3 is given as CASSQRRVTRDAYF. The nucleotides are TGTGCCAGCAGCCAGCGGAGGGTGACACGAGACGCGTATTTT.